The source of this T cell receptor beta chain is a study of T cell responses to AZD1222 COVID-19 vaccine. Study-wide background: The study pooled second doses at about 4 or about 12 weeks. Study-wide findings and caveats: At study baseline, merely several AZD1222 recipients were seropositive. Spike-wide coverage was observed for vaccine-associated CD4 TCRs, with dominant responses at 160-218 and 743-854.

This CDR3 has 13 residues. Germline CDR1 LGHNA, CDR2 YSLEER. Trimming cost V 0 bases and J 12 bases; bases outside gene matches: 5. Measured with immunoSEQ multiplex PCR; TCRdb has only the in-frame clones, and not every one. The sample has approximately 70,000 clones; roughly 89% are singletons. This clone showed up just once. What it recognizes is unknown. This TCR derives from an adult in good health. The chain employs TRBV4-3 and TRBJ2-1; 7 nucleotides line up with TRBD2. This sample comprised peripheral blood, obtained on day 0 of AZD1222 vaccination. In DNA, the CDR3 is TGCGCCAGCAGCCAAGATGTGGGGGGGAGGCAGTTCTTC. The encoded protein is CASSQDVGGRQFF.